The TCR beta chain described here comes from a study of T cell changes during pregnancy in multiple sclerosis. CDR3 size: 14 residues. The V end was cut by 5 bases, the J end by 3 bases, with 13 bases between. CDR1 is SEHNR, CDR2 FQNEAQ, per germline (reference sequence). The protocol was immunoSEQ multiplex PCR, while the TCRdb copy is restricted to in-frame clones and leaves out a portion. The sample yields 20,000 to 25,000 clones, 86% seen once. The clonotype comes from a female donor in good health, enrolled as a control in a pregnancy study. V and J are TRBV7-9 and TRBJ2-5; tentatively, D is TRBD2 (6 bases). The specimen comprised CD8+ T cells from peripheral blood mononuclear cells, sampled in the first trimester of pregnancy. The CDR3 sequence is CASSPTSGEETQYF. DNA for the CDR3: TGTGCCAGCAGCCCGACTAGTGGGGAAGAGACCCAGTACTTC.